Each of the 16 T cell receptor beta chains below was sequenced from the same sample in a study of technical replicates of blood from a few donors. Profiled with immunoSEQ multiplex PCR; TCRdb holds only in-frame clones, not every one. This sample has 40,000 to 60,000 clones, with approximately 86% found just once. The sequenced sample was PBMCs. The origin of the receptors is a human donor in good health. Some clones in this sample may be carry-over from other donors' samples.

The CDR3 nucleotides read TGTGCAAGTCGCTTACGGGCAGGGGCAATTACCTACGGCGAGCAGTACTTC. Amino acids: CASRLRAGAITYGEQYF. J is TRBJ2-7 and V is TRBV12-2; the table gives TRBD1 as D, unverified against the DNA. TRBV12-2 is a documented pseudogene. The CDR3 covers 17 residues.

J is TRBJ2-2 and V is TRBV7-9; 9 bases map to TRBD1. V lost 7 bases, J lost 3 bases, and 3 bases stayed unmatched. Germline V CDR1 and CDR2: SEHNR, FQNEAQ (reference sequence). This CDR3 region has 14 residues. CDR3 loop: CASNRQGDTGELFF. The DNA of the CDR3 is TGTGCCAGCAACCGACAGGGGGACACCGGGGAGCTGTTTTTT.

The chain links TRBV7-2 to TRBJ2-7; TRBD1 is a possible D gene (6 bases). From germline, CDR1 is SGHTA and CDR2 FQGNSA. The CDR3 is made up of 15 amino acids. The V and J ends lost 2 bases and 3 bases respectively, with 14 bases between them. CDR3 nucleotide sequence: TGTGCCAGCAGCTTAAATCAAGTGACAGGCTACGAGCAGTACTTC. Translated: CASSLNQVTGYEQYF.

This chain links TRBV5-5 with TRBJ2-3, with D uncertain. This CDR3 is 13 amino acids long. The V gene lost 4 bases and the J gene lost 4 bases, with 10 bases spanning the gap. The germline gives CDR1 SGHKS, CDR2 YYEKEE (reference sequence). The CDR3 loop is CASSPLSADTQYF. The CDR3 coding sequence is TGTGCCAGCAGCCCTTTGTCTGCAGATACGCAGTATTTT.

The V call is TRBV5-1, the J call TRBJ2-5, with TRBD2 identical over 14 bases. Germline V gives CDR1 SGHRS, CDR2 YFSETQ. This CDR3 is 16 amino acids long. With V trimmed by 4 bases and J by 2 bases, 4 bases remained unmatched. The CDR3 nucleotides are TGCGCCAGCAGCGTAGGACTAGCGGGAGGTCAAGAGACCCAGTACTTC. Protein product: CASSVGLAGGQETQYF.

This clone was counted a single time. The V and J genes are TRBV14 and TRBJ1-1, with D perhaps matching TRBD1 (5 bases). The CDR3 length is 15 residues. Germline V CDR1 and CDR2: SGHDN, FVKESK. Trimming removed 1 base from V and 5 bases from J, with 14 bases in between. DNA of the CDR3: TGTGCCAGCAGCCAAGTAGGGACTCGGGGGACTGAAGCTTTCTTT. This encodes CASSQVGTRGTEAFF.

This chain joins TRBV29-1 and TRBJ2-3; weak D call: TRBD2 (6 bases). This CDR3 is 11 amino acids long. Trimming removed 5 bases at V and 6 bases at J, with 9 bases between. In germline, CDR1 is SQVTM, CDR2 ANQGSEA. The CDR3 DNA follows: TGCAGCGTTCATGGAGGGGATACGCAGTATTTT. This encodes CSVHGGDTQYF.

This clone was seen a handful of times. This CDR3 is CASSIRLGNTIYF. The CDR3 DNA is TGTGCCAGCAGCATACGACTTGGAAACACCATATATTTT. The J gene is TRBJ1-3, the V gene TRBV11-1; D is unclear. V lost 5 bases and J 3 bases, leaving 8 bases between the germline ends. Per the germline V gene, CDR1 is SGHAT and CDR2 is FQDESV (reference sequence). The CDR3 sequence is 13 residues long.

The chain links TRBV9 to TRBJ1-2, with 11 bases aligning to TRBD1. The J segment lost 3 bases and the V segment lost 4 bases, leaving 2 bases of the junction unmatched. The germline V gene has CDR1 SGDLS and CDR2 YYNGEE. The CDR3 sequence is 14 residues long. CDR3 bases: TGTGCCAGCAGCCCGGGACAGGGGGACTATGGCTACACCTTC. This sequence encodes CASSPGQGDYGYTF.

The genes are TRBV19 and TRBJ1-5, with TRBD1 as a possible D gene (5 bases). V lost 6 bases and J lost 1, with 13 bases in between. Germline CDR1 and CDR2: LNHDA and SQIVND (reference sequence). The length of the CDR3 is 15 residues. The CDR3 sequence is CASSLGGPSNQPQHF. The CDR3 nucleotides read TGTGCCAGTAGCCTCGGGGGTCCCAGCAATCAGCCCCAGCATTTT.

This chain connects TRBV6-1 to TRBJ1-2; D is possibly TRBD1 (6 bases). The V end lost 6 bases, the J end lost 4 bases, and 12 bases lay between the germline ends. The CDR3 consists of 13 residues. CDR1 is MNHNS, CDR2 SASEGT, per germline. The chain's CDR3 is CASRSRGGYGYTF. As DNA, the CDR3 is TGTGCCAGCAGGAGCAGGGGTGGCTATGGCTACACCTTC.

This clone was seen a single time. This chain connects TRBV6-5 to TRBJ1-5; TRBD1 matches at 8 bases. CDR3 length: 14 amino acids. Germline CDR1 reads MNHEY; CDR2 reads SVGAGI. Trimming cost V 0 bases and J 7 bases; bases outside gene matches: 2. CDR3 sequence reads: CASSYSTGDQPQHF. The CDR3 DNA reads as TGTGCCAGCAGTTACTCGACAGGGGACCAGCCCCAGCATTTT.

The chain carries TRBV7-8 and TRBJ2-7; no firm D call. Per germline, CDR1 SGHVS and CDR2 FQNEAQ. Trimming took off 6 bases at V and 0 bases at J, with 9 bases between the two ends. The CDR3 runs to 13 residues. The CDR3 DNA is TGTGCCAGCAGACCCCGAGGCTCCTACGAGCAGTACTTC. Protein product: CASRPRGSYEQYF.

The V gene is TRBV11-2, the J gene TRBJ2-7; D is possibly TRBD2 (6 bases). Trimming cost V 8 bases and J 4 bases, with 15 bases left between them. The CDR3 runs 13 residues. The germline V gene encodes CDR1 SGHAT and CDR2 FQNNGV. CDR3 in DNA: TGTGCCAGCGGACCGGGACTGAAATACGAGCAGTACTTC. It codes for CASGPGLKYEQYF.

This clone was observed a single time. The chain links TRBV15 to TRBJ2-7; D is possibly TRBD2 (6 bases). Trimming took off 5 bases at V and 6 bases at J, with 20 bases between the two ends. The length of the CDR3 is 15 residues. The germline V gene has CDR1 LNHNV and CDR2 YYDKDF (reference sequence). In nucleotides, the CDR3 is TGTGCCACCAGCGAAGGGTGGCCCCTCGGGGGCGAGCAGTACTTC. This translates into CATSEGWPLGGEQYF.

The rearrangement uses TRBV5-4 and TRBJ1-6; 7 bases match TRBD1. Germline V lookup: CDR1 SGHNT, CDR2 YYREEE (reference sequence). This CDR3 has 14 amino acids. V shed 0 bases and J 9 bases; nucleotides not matched to a gene: 3. CDR3 bases: TGTGCCAGCAGCTTGGAGGGGGCAATTTCACCCCTCCACTTT. Encoded protein: CASSLEGAISPLHF.